The rows below give T cell receptor beta chains drawn from one sample of a study of T cells after yellow fever vaccination. MiXCR, applied by TCRdb to the 5' RACE reads, yields one record per CDR3 protein. The repertoire holds roughly 170,000 distinct CDR3 sequences, about 6% seen once, with roughly 3% in the top ten. This material consisted of CD4+ T cells sorted from PBMCs, taken on the day of the first yellow fever vaccination. These receptors all stem from a man aged 18 to 29 who received the YFV17D yellow fever vaccine. The CDR3 runs from the conserved cysteine through the conserved F or W. The D gene is left open where the match is weak. Some rows have no size entry. The others give once, few or many, or a class for an expanded clone.

V gene: TRBV12-3/TRBV12-4; J gene: TRBJ1-2; clone size: -; D gene: -; CDR3 DNA: TGTGCCAGCAGACGCAAAGGGGGAGGTGATGGCTACACCTTC; CDR3 protein: CASRRKGGGDGYTF
V gene: TRBV12-3/TRBV12-4; J gene: TRBJ2-3; clone size: -; D gene: -; CDR3 DNA: TGTGCCAGCAGACAGGGTTGGACAGATACGCAGTATTTT; CDR3 protein: CASRQGWTDTQYF
V gene: TRBV5-1; J gene: TRBJ2-1; clone size: few; D gene: -; CDR3 DNA: TGCGCCAGCAGCTTGGGTCTCCCCTCCTACAATGAGCAGTTCTTC; CDR3 protein: CASSLGLPSYNEQFF
V gene: TRBV10-3; J gene: TRBJ2-3; clone size: many; D gene: TRBD2; CDR3 DNA: TGTGCCATCAGTGGGACTAGTGGCACAGATACGCAGTATTTT; CDR3 protein: CAISGTSGTDTQYF
V gene: TRBV29-1; J gene: TRBJ2-5; clone size: -; D gene: -; CDR3 DNA: TGCAGCGTTGGGATCGGGGAGACCCAGTACTTC; CDR3 protein: CSVGIGETQYF
V gene: TRBV5-1; J gene: TRBJ2-5; clone size: -; D gene: -; CDR3 DNA: TGCGCCAGCAGCCCCGAAGGGGCGGGGCGTGAGACCCAGTACTTC; CDR3 protein: CASSPEGAGRETQYF
V gene: TRBV7-2; J gene: TRBJ1-4; clone size: -; D gene: TRBD1; CDR3 DNA: TGTGCCAGCAGCTTAGTTTGGGGGACAGGGAATGAAAAACTGTTTTTT; CDR3 protein: CASSLVWGTGNEKLFF
V gene: TRBV20-1; J gene: TRBJ2-5; clone size: many; D gene: -; CDR3 DNA: TGCGCACACCTCAGGGCCTCAGAGACCCAGTACTTC; CDR3 protein: CAHLRASETQYF
V gene: TRBV19; J gene: TRBJ1-1; clone size: -; D gene: -; CDR3 DNA: TGTGCCAGTAGTATTGAAAGGAACACTGAAGCTTTCTTT; CDR3 protein: CASSIERNTEAFF
V gene: TRBV4-3; J gene: TRBJ2-3; clone size: many; D gene: -; CDR3 DNA: TGCGCCAGCAGCCAAGAGTATACCTCGGATACGCAGTATTTT; CDR3 protein: CASSQEYTSDTQYF
V gene: TRBV7-2; J gene: TRBJ2-5; clone size: few; D gene: -; CDR3 DNA: TGTGCCAGCAGCTTAAGGCCAGTACAAGAGACCCAGTACTTC; CDR3 protein: CASSLRPVQETQYF
V gene: TRBV2; J gene: TRBJ1-1; clone size: few; D gene: -; CDR3 DNA: TGTGCCAGCAGTGTGGGGGCCGGCACTGAAGCTTTCTTT; CDR3 protein: CASSVGAGTEAFF
V gene: TRBV20-1; J gene: TRBJ1-1; clone size: -; D gene: -; CDR3 DNA: TGCAGTGCTAGTGGGGACGTGAACACTGAAGCTTTCTTT; CDR3 protein: CSASGDVNTEAFF
V gene: TRBV24-1; J gene: TRBJ2-3; clone size: many; D gene: -; CDR3 DNA: TGTGCCACCAGTGATTTAAGGGACCCCCGGGGGTATACGCAGTATTTT; CDR3 protein: CATSDLRDPRGYTQYF
V gene: TRBV18; J gene: TRBJ1-1; clone size: few; D gene: -; CDR3 DNA: TGTGCCAGCTCACCACCGGGGCCGCGGACTGAAGCTTTCTTT; CDR3 protein: CASSPPGPRTEAFF
V gene: TRBV2; J gene: TRBJ1-1; clone size: many; D gene: -; CDR3 DNA: TGTGCCAGCAGTGTTGGCGGGGGAACTGAAGCTTTCTTT; CDR3 protein: CASSVGGGTEAFF
V gene: TRBV7-8; J gene: TRBJ2-2; clone size: few; D gene: TRBD2; CDR3 DNA: TGTGCCAGCAGCCACTCTAGCGGGTCCCGGATGGGGGAGCTGTTTTTT; CDR3 protein: CASSHSSGSRMGELFF
V gene: TRBV18; J gene: TRBJ2-2; clone size: many; D gene: -; CDR3 DNA: TGTGCCAGCTCACCACAGGAGGGATCCACCGGGGAGCTGTTTTTT; CDR3 protein: CASSPQEGSTGELFF
V gene: TRBV12-3/TRBV12-4; J gene: TRBJ2-7; clone size: few; D gene: -; CDR3 DNA: TGTGCCAGCAGTTTACTCCGGGGCTACGAGCAGTACTTC; CDR3 protein: CASSLLRGYEQYF
V gene: TRBV7-9; J gene: TRBJ2-2; clone size: many; D gene: -; CDR3 DNA: TGTGCCGCATGGAACCAGAGGTGGAACGGGGAGCTGTTTTTT; CDR3 protein: CAAWNQRWNGELFF
V gene: TRBV2; J gene: TRBJ2-3; clone size: -; D gene: TRBD2; CDR3 DNA: TGTGCCAGCAGTCCGGGACTAGCCGCTAGCACAGATACGCAGTATTTT; CDR3 protein: CASSPGLAASTDTQYF
V gene: TRBV25-1; J gene: TRBJ2-5; clone size: many; D gene: -; CDR3 DNA: TGTGCCAGCAGTGACCCCCCGATGGGGAAAGAGACCCAGTACTTC; CDR3 protein: CASSDPPMGKETQYF
V gene: TRBV11-2; J gene: TRBJ1-2; clone size: many; D gene: -; CDR3 DNA: TGTGCCAGCAGCTTTCGGGATGGCTACACCTTC; CDR3 protein: CASSFRDGYTF
V gene: TRBV7-2; J gene: TRBJ2-6; clone size: -; D gene: -; CDR3 DNA: TGTGCCAGCAGCTTAGGTGGGGGATACGCTGGGGCCAACGTCCTGACTTTC; CDR3 protein: CASSLGGGYAGANVLTF
V gene: TRBV20-1; J gene: TRBJ2-7; clone size: many; D gene: -; CDR3 DNA: TGCAGTGCTAGCCCAGGGGAATACTACGAGCAGTACTTC; CDR3 protein: CSASPGEYYEQYF
V gene: TRBV12-3/TRBV12-4; J gene: TRBJ2-3; clone size: few; D gene: TRBD1; CDR3 DNA: TGTGCCTCCAGAGGAAGCCAGGGGGCAGATACGCAGTATTTT; CDR3 protein: CASRGSQGADTQYF
V gene: TRBV20-1; J gene: TRBJ2-3; clone size: many; D gene: -; CDR3 DNA: TGCAGTGCTAGGGATCCCCGCACAGATACGCAGTATTTT; CDR3 protein: CSARDPRTDTQYF
V gene: TRBV4-2; J gene: TRBJ1-1; clone size: many; D gene: -; CDR3 DNA: TGTGCCAGCAGCCAAGAGCAGGGCACGACTGAAGCTTTCTTT; CDR3 protein: CASSQEQGTTEAFF
V gene: TRBV3-1; J gene: TRBJ2-1; clone size: few; D gene: -; CDR3 DNA: TGTGCCAGCAGCCCGTCCGGGGGAGCGGAGAATGAGCAGTTCTTC; CDR3 protein: CASSPSGGAENEQFF